What follows are 9 T cell receptor beta chains derived from one specimen sequenced in a study of shared clonotypes between healthy human individuals. Sequenced by immunoSEQ multiplex PCR; TCRdb stores in-frame clones only, minus some. The sample records about a million clones, around 77% being singletons. Sequenced input: memory CD4+ T cells from PBMCs. Indicated subset: CD45RA-negative fraction. The receptor source for this set is a man aged 18 to 29 in good health. Some clones in this sample may be carry-over from other donors' samples.

This clone was seen many times. The J gene is TRBJ1-5, the V gene TRBV7-9; 8 bases agree with TRBD1. V shed 4 bases, J shed 2 bases, and the junction held 1 base outside the gene matches. The CDR3 consists of 14 residues. The germline V gene encodes CDR1 SEHNR and CDR2 FQNEAQ (reference sequence). The chain's CDR3 is CASSSTGGNQPQHF. In DNA, the CDR3 is TGTGCCAGCAGCTCGACAGGGGGCAATCAGCCCCAGCATTTT.

This chain connects TRBV28 to TRBJ1-1; no reliable D call. Germline CDR1 is MDHEN and CDR2 is SYDVKM. CDR3 size: 14 residues. V lost 4 bases, J lost 1 base, and 10 bases lay in between. The CDR3 region has the DNA TGTGCCAGCAGTTGGGCCGGGAGGAACACTGAAGCTTTCTTT. As protein: CASSWAGRNTEAFF. The full variable domain, with the rest looked up from reference TRBV28 and TRBJ1-1, is DVKVTQSSRYLVKRTGEKVFLECVQDMDHENMFWYRQDPGLGLRLIYFSYDVKMKEKGDIPEGYSVSREKKERFSLILESASTNQTSMYLCASSWAGRNTEAFFGQGTRLTVV.

The rearrangement links TRBV4-3 to TRBJ2-7; TRBD2 matches at 7 bases. This CDR3 comprises 12 residues. The germline gives CDR1 LGHNA, CDR2 YSLEER. Written as DNA, the CDR3 is TGCACCACTGGCGGGAGCTCCTACGAGCAGTACTTC. Residues: CTTGGSSYEQYF.

This clone has a single count. This CDR3 reads CASRSETYNEQFF. CDR3 DNA sequence: TGTGCCAGCAGATCCGAAACCTACAATGAGCAGTTCTTC. The chain links TRBV7-2 to TRBJ2-1; D is unresolved. Trimming shortened V by 6 bases and J by 2 bases, and 8 bases separated the two germline ends. The CDR3 extends over 13 amino acids. CDR1 is SGHTA, CDR2 FQGNSA, per germline.

In this sample, this clone turned up once. The chain has TRBV6-1 and TRBJ2-7; D call uncertain. The CDR3 has 15 residues. CDR1 is MNHNS, CDR2 SASEGT, per germline. The V end was cut by 7 bases, the J end by 1 base, with 17 bases between. CDR3 DNA sequence: TGTGCCAGCACGCAAGAACACATTGGTTCCTACGAGCAGTACTTC. The encoded protein is CASTQEHIGSYEQYF.

CDR3 DNA: TGCGCCAGCAGCTCCGCTGCCGGGATGAACACTGAAGCTTTCTTT. Translated, it gives CASSSAAGMNTEAFF. J is TRBJ1-1 and V is TRBV5-1; D ambiguous. The V and J ends lost 3 bases and 0 bases respectively, with 12 bases between them. Germline V gene lookup returns CDR1 SGHRS and CDR2 YFSETQ. CDR3 length: 15 amino acids.

This clone occurred a few times. This sample includes further DNA sequences coding for the same CDR3. For the CDR3, the DNA is TGTGCCAGCAGTTTAGGGCAGGGCGATCAGCCCCAGCATTTT. It encodes CASSLGQGDQPQHF. V gene TRBV28 combines with J gene TRBJ1-5; D possibly corresponds to TRBD1 (5 bases). Germline V gives CDR1 MDHEN, CDR2 SYDVKM. This CDR3 comprises 14 residues. The V end lost 2 bases, the J end lost 5 bases, and 10 bases lay between the germline ends.

Worth noting for this clone: The same CDR3 can be traced to other DNA sequences in this sample. The V and J genes are TRBV5-1 and TRBJ2-1; 12 nucleotides line up with TRBD2. The CDR3 consists of 16 residues. Germline values: CDR1 SGHRS, CDR2 YFSETQ. The trim removed 0 bases at V and 4 bases at J, leaving 2 bases unmatched. The CDR3 reads CASSLVLAGGYNEQFF. CDR3 nucleotide sequence: TGCGCCAGCAGCTTGGTACTAGCGGGAGGTTACAATGAGCAGTTCTTC.

V is TRBV10-3 and J is TRBJ2-7; D tentatively reads TRBD1 or TRBD2 (6 bases each). This CDR3 is built from 16 residues. Trimming removed 4 bases at V and 0 bases at J, with 16 bases between. CDR1 is ENHRY and CDR2 is SYGVKD in the germline V gene. The CDR3 here is CAISVLRQDYSYEQYF. CDR3 DNA: TGTGCCATCAGTGTTCTCAGACAGGACTACTCCTACGAGCAGTACTTC.